The 25 T cell receptor beta chains below come from one sample, sequenced in a study of tumor-infiltrating lymphocytes in primary liver carcinoma. Researchers generated TCR beta cDNA from roughly 520 ng of total RNA, relying on a constant-region primer. Construction of TCR beta libraries relied on three successive nested multiplex PCR rounds employing slightly modified ARM-PCR. For roughly 10 cycles apiece, the opening two PCR rounds ran with TRBV1-TRBV30 forward primers and a C-beta reverse primer. MiXCR was run by TCRdb on the multiplex PCR reads, yielding one entry per CDR3 protein. The sample includes 300,000 to 400,000 distinct CDR3 sequences, around three fifths of them seen just once. Out of unsorted whole blood came the blood RNA, and germline DNA was extracted as well. The sequencing sample was made of peripheral blood. Source of these receptors: a middle-aged man with primary liver carcinoma and hepatitis B virus infection.

This clonotype was seen only a few times. The chain couples TRBV10-3 to TRBJ2-7; a weak D match, TRBD2 (7 bases). Germline CDR1 ENHRY, CDR2 SYGVKD. The V and J ends lost 1 base and 5 bases respectively, with 12 bases between them. The CDR3 sequence is 14 residues long. The CDR3 sequence is CAISELGGGDEQYF. DNA of the CDR3: TGTGCCATCAGTGAGTTAGGAGGGGGGGACGAGCAGTACTTC.

The chain carries TRBV6-5 and TRBJ1-3; D gene ambiguous. Trimming pared 5 bases from V and 4 bases from J, leaving 15 bases between. The germline V gene has CDR1 MNHEY and CDR2 SVGAGI. This CDR3 region has 15 residues. CDR3 sequence reads: CASSLSLRSGNTIYF. In DNA form, the CDR3 reads TGTGCCAGCAGTCTATCTCTAAGGAGCGGAAACACCATATATTTT.

Regarding this clonotype: A much bigger clone sits one base away, suggesting this may be a read error. V gene TRBV12-3 or TRBV12-4 combines with J gene TRBJ1-3; D might be TRBD1 (5 bases). The CDR3 is 13 amino acids. The CDR3 loop reads CASSLTVGSTIYF. Written as DNA, the CDR3 is TGTGCCAGCAGTCTGACAGTTGGAAGCACCATATATTTT.

This clonotype was counted many times. The chain carries TRBV4-3 and TRBJ2-1; 8 bases fit TRBD2. From germline, CDR1 is LGHNA and CDR2 YSLEER. The CDR3 length is 14 residues. The ends lost 6 bases at V and 1 base at J; junction bases unmatched: 2. The CDR3 DNA is TGCGCCAGCAGGTCGGGAGGGTCCTACAATGAGCAGTTCTTC. Its protein product is CASRSGGSYNEQFF.

DNA for the CDR3: TGTGCCAGCAGCGACCGACTAGTTCCATATAGCACAGATACGCAGTATTTT. Translating it yields CASSDRLVPYSTDTQYF. This rearrangement joins TRBV7-9 to TRBJ2-3, with a tentative D call TRBD2 (6 bases). The CDR3 consists of 17 residues. V was clipped by 5 bases and J by 0 bases, with 18 bases between them. Germline loops: CDR1 SEHNR, CDR2 FQNEAQ (reference sequence).

V is TRBV11-2 and J is TRBJ2-5; TRBD2 might be the D (6 bases). V lost 1 base and J lost 4, with 16 bases in between. CDR1 is SGHAT and CDR2 is FQNNGV in the germline V gene. The CDR3 runs 16 residues. The CDR3 spells CASSLGEGGSSETQYF. In DNA, the CDR3 is TGTGCCAGCAGCTTAGGCGAGGGAGGTTCCTCAGAGACCCAGTACTTC.

This clonotype was seen only once. V usage is TRBV5-1 and J usage is TRBJ2-7; D gene uncertain. V lost 0 bases to trimming and J lost 5 bases, with 12 bases between them. The CDR3 consists of 14 residues. In germline, CDR1 is SGHRS, CDR2 YFSETQ. The DNA of the CDR3 is TGCGCCAGCAGCTTGGAGGCACAGTCCCACGAGCAGTACTTC. It is translated as CASSLEAQSHEQYF.

About this clonotype itself: A much larger clone differs from this one at a single base, so this may be a read error. The V and J genes are TRBV6-5 and TRBJ2-5, with 8 bases matching TRBD2. The CDR3 extends over 13 amino acids. The trim removed 10 bases at V and 7 bases at J, leaving 11 bases unmatched. The V gene's germline CDR1 is MNHEY and CDR2 SVGAGI. The CDR3 loop reads CATDGGVKWTQYF. CDR3 DNA: TGTGCCACCGACGGGGGGGTTAAATGGACCCAGTACTTC.

The rearrangement links TRBV11-2 to TRBJ2-2, with D maybe TRBD1 (5 bases). V shed 5 bases and J shed 3 bases, with 13 bases lying between them. In germline, CDR1 is SGHAT, CDR2 FQNNGV. The CDR3 consists of 15 residues. As DNA, the CDR3 is TGTGCCAGCAGCGGAAGTCAGGGCTACACCGGGGAGCTGTTTTTT. Its protein is CASSGSQGYTGELFF.

To note about this clonotype: A much larger clone differs by one base, so this may be a read error. The V call is TRBV7-8, the J call TRBJ2-1, with 8 bases lining up with TRBD2. The germline gives CDR1 SGHVS, CDR2 FQNEAQ. The CDR3 consists of 17 residues. Trimming took 1 base from V and 5 from J; bases not matched to a gene: 10. The CDR3 DNA reads TGTGCCAGCAGCTTAGGTAGGCTACTAGCGGAGGACAATGAGCAGTTCTTC. Translating gives CASSLGRLLAEDNEQFF.

A note on this clonotype: With a much larger clone just one base away, this may be a read error. The rearrangement links TRBV6-6 to TRBJ2-7, with TRBD1 matching 7 bases. J gave up 7 bases and V 7 bases, and 7 bases lay outside the gene matches. Germline lookup yields CDR1 MNHNY and CDR2 SVGAGI (reference sequence). This CDR3 has 12 amino acids. The CDR3 spells CASIQGTGEQYF. As DNA, the CDR3 is TGTGCCAGCATACAGGGGACCGGGGAGCAGTACTTC.

This clonotype was seen a single time. This CDR3 is missing its conserved last phenylalanine or tryptophan, likely due to a read error. The chain combines TRBV6-1 with TRBJ2-7; weak D call: TRBD1 (6 bases). The CDR3 has 13 amino acids. V was clipped by 2 bases and J by 6 bases, with 11 bases between them. Per germline, CDR1 MNHNS and CDR2 SASEGT. DNA of the CDR3: TGTGCCAGCAGTGAAAAAGGGGGAAGCGAGCAGTACCTC. This sequence encodes CASSEKGGSEQYL.

On this clonotype: A read error may explain this, as a much larger clone is one base away. This chain connects TRBV4-1 to TRBJ2-7, with 7 bases matching TRBD1. This CDR3 region has 14 residues. The V segment lost 5 bases and the J segment 0 bases; nucleotides outside the gene matches: 4. Germline V lookup: CDR1 MGHRA, CDR2 YSYEKL. The CDR3 loop is CASSEGQASYEQYF. The CDR3 coding sequence is TGCGCCAGCAGCGAAGGACAGGCCTCCTACGAGCAGTACTTC.

The V call is TRBV6-7, the J call TRBJ1-2, with D uncertain. TRBV6-7 is filed as an ORF, its function uncertain. The CDR3 runs to 16 residues. V lost 2 bases and J 5 bases, leaving 18 bases between the germline ends. The chain's CDR3 is CASSYPPSTLGYGYTF. The CDR3 DNA reads TGTGCCAGCAGTTACCCGCCATCGACACTCGGTTATGGCTACACCTTC.

The table lists this clonotype with many counts. The J gene is TRBJ1-1, the V gene TRBV29-1; D perhaps matches TRBD1 (5 bases). Germline assignment: CDR1 SQVTM and CDR2 ANQGSEA. The CDR3 extends over 15 amino acids. The V end lost 5 bases, the J end lost 1 base, and 17 bases lay between the germline ends. The CDR3 nucleotides are TGCAGCGTTACTGGGGTGTGGGGGACGAACACTGAAGCTTTCTTT. This codes for CSVTGVWGTNTEAFF.

Note on this clonotype: A clone one base away is much larger, so this may be a read error. The J gene is TRBJ1-3, the V gene TRBV10-2; TRBD1 matches 9 bases. The CDR3 length is 14 residues. Germline values: CDR1 WSHSY, CDR2 SAAADI. The trim removed 8 bases at V and 3 bases at J, leaving 5 bases unmatched. The CDR3 coding sequence is TGCGCCAGCGTGGGACAGGGATTTGGAAACACCATATATTTT. This translates into CASVGQGFGNTIYF.

This clonotype was detected a few times. The chain employs TRBV5-1 and TRBJ2-3; 11 nucleotides agree with TRBD2. Germline assignment: CDR1 SGHRS and CDR2 YFSETQ. The V gene end was trimmed by 4 bases and the J gene end by 4 bases; junction bases not matched to a gene: 8. CDR3 length: 16 amino acids. The CDR3: CASSPPLAGGPDTQYF. The CDR3 DNA sequence: TGCGCCAGCAGCCCACCTCTAGCGGGAGGACCAGATACGCAGTATTTT.

This rearrangement joins TRBV4-1 to TRBJ2-4; 10 bases are a match to TRBD2. The CDR3 is 19 residues long. V lost 4 bases, J lost 1 base, and 13 bases stayed unmatched. CDR1 and CDR2 from the germline V gene are MGHRA and YSYEKL. The CDR3 coding sequence is TGCGCCAGCAGCCCCACCGGACTAGCGGTAACGGTCGCCAAAAACATTCAGTACTTC. Protein: CASSPTGLAVTVAKNIQYF.

In the case of this clonotype: A junction boundary mismatches the germline segment, possibly from a read error. The chain uses TRBV4-2 and TRBJ2-4, with 11 bases matching TRBD2. This CDR3 spans 20 amino acids. CDR1 and CDR2 from the germline V gene are LGHNA and YNFKEQ. The DNA of the CDR3 is TGTGCCAGCAGTCCAAGCCTACTAGCGGGAGCTCCGAGGGGCAAAATCATTCAGTACTTC. Translating gives CASSPSLLAGAPRGKIIQYF.

The chain has TRBV28 and TRBJ1-1; no clear D gene. V was clipped by 7 bases and J by 1 base, with 4 bases between them. CDR1 and CDR2 from the germline V gene are MDHEN and SYDVKM. This CDR3 spans 11 amino acids. The DNA of the CDR3 is TGTGCCAGCATAAGGAACACTGAAGCTTTCTTT. Amino acids: CASIRNTEAFF.

Remarks on this clonotype: A junction boundary mismatches the germline segment, possibly from a read error. The rearrangement joins TRBV11-2 to TRBJ1-2; the match to TRBD1 covers 8 bases. The germline V gene encodes CDR1 SGHAT and CDR2 FQNNGV. CDR3 length: 13 amino acids. CDR3 sequence (DNA): TGTTCCAGTAGCTCGACAGGGGTGAATGGCTACGCCTTC. This translates into CSSSSTGVNGYAF.

To note about this clonotype: An end of the junction differs from the germline gene, which may be a read error. The chain couples TRBV11-2 to TRBJ2-7, with D tentatively TRBD2 (6 bases). The V gene's germline CDR1 is SGHAT and CDR2 FQNNGV. This CDR3 contains 13 residues. CDR3 region: CANSFGGAIEQYF. CDR3 nucleotides: TGTGCCAACAGCTTCGGAGGGGCTATTGAGCAGTACTTC.

As for this clonotype: Since no conserved phenylalanine or tryptophan closes the CDR3, a read error is the likely cause. The chain carries TRBV11-2 and TRBJ1-1; 7 bases agree with TRBD1. The germline V gene encodes CDR1 SGHAT and CDR2 FQNNGV. The CDR3 length is 15 residues. CDR3 bases: TGTGCCAGTAGCTTAGGTGGACAGGTTAACACTGAAGCTTTCCTT. Amino acid sequence: CASSLGGQVNTEAFL.

A remark on this clonotype: Since a much larger clone is just one base distant, this may be a read error. In nucleotides, the CDR3 is TGTGCCAGCAGTTATTTGGGGGGCAGCTACGATCAGTACTTC. The encoded protein is CASSYLGGSYDQYF. The V and J genes are TRBV6-5 and TRBJ2-7; D could derive from TRBD1 or TRBD2 (6 bases each). The germline V gene encodes CDR1 MNHEY and CDR2 SVGAGI. The CDR3 length is 14 residues.

This clonotype was observed once. With a much larger clone just one base away, this may be a read error. V gene TRBV4-1 combines with J gene TRBJ2-2, with D perhaps matching TRBD2 (5 bases). This CDR3 comprises 16 residues. Germline CDR1 reads MGHRA; CDR2 reads YSYEKL. CDR3 sequence reads: CASSQVSTGNTGEPFF. CDR3 bases: TGCGCCAGCAGCCAAGTTTCGACTGGGAACACCGGGGAGCCGTTTTTT.